This T cell receptor beta chain was obtained from a study of CD8 T cells in ankylosing spondylitis. Study conclusions and caveats: Disease-linked clones reportedly concentrated significantly in matched ankylosing spondylitis synovial fluid. Earlier studies detected some motif variants in reactive arthritis synovial fluid and blood. Characteristic, it appeared, of ankylosing spondylitis blood was a TCR beta motif of eight highly homologous variants. Those disease-linked clones were CD8+; they were also relatively rare in peripheral blood.

Each CDR3 protein gets one entry after TCRdb re-called the 5' RACE reads with MiXCR. The sample gives 270,000 or so distinct CDR3 sequences, 15% to 20% of which show up once; about a third is in the top ten. V lost 5 bases and J lost 0, with 14 bases in between. This CDR3 comprises 16 residues. Germline V gene lookup returns CDR1 SGHVS and CDR2 FNYEAQ. Comment on this clonotype: Its matching antigen is unknown.

The genes are TRBV7-6 and TRBJ2-1, with TRBD2 as a possible D gene (5 bases). Sequenced: blood, either unsorted or a sorted T cell fraction (not recorded which). This receptor was taken from a male donor with ankylosing spondylitis or in good health (not recorded which). The CDR3 DNA follows: TGTGCCAGCAGCGGGGAAGACTACCTCTCCTACAATGAGCAGTTCTTC. Translating it yields CASSGEDYLSYNEQFF.